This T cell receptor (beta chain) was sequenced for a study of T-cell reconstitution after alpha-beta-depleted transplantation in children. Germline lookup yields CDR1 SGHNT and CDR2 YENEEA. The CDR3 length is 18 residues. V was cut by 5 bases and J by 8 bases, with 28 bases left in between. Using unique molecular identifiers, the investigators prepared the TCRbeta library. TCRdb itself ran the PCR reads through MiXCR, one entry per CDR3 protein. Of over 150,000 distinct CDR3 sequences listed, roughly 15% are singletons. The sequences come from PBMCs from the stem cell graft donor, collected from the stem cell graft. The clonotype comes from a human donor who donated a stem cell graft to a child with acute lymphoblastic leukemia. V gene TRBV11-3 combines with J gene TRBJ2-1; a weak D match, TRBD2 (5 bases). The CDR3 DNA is TGTGCCAGCAGCCGGGGATTATCCGGGCCCCCTAGTTTTGATGAGCAGTTCTTC. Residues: CASSRGLSGPPSFDEQFF.